This is a list of T cell receptor beta chains from one sample in a study of early T cells in non-severe SARS-CoV-2 infection. A single record per CDR3 protein comes from TCRdb applying MiXCR to the 5' RACE reads. The repertoire holds tens of thousands of distinct CDR3 sequences, with roughly 15% as singletons. Sequences were derived from whole blood, sampled at baseline. These TCRs come from an adult who was a healthcare worker with PCR-confirmed SARS-CoV-2 infection or an uninfected control (not recorded which). Both conserved end residues are part of each CDR3. Each record gives: clone size, D gene, J gene, V gene, CDR3 DNA, CDR3 protein. The D gene is left open where the match is weak. The size of a clone is reported for some rows only, either as once, few or many, or as a class for expanded clones.

.	.	TRBJ2-7	TRBV18	TGTGCCAGCTCACCAGGGAACTCCTACGAGCAGTACTTC	CASSPGNSYEQYF
.	.	TRBJ2-3	TRBV6-2/TRBV6-3	TGTGCCAGCAGTGGAGGGGTACAGGAGGGCCAAAGGAACACAGATACGCAGTATTTT	CASSGGVQEGQRNTDTQYF
.	.	TRBJ2-3	TRBV7-6	TGTGCCAGCAGCTTAGAAGGTACCGGGGATACGCAGTATTTT	CASSLEGTGDTQYF
few	TRBD2	TRBJ2-7	TRBV9	TGTGCCAGCAGCGTAGGGGTAGCGGGAGCTTACTACGAGCAGTACTTC	CASSVGVAGAYYEQYF
few	TRBD1	TRBJ2-7	TRBV10-2	TGCGCCAGCAGTGAGTGGGGGGACAGGCGTCGGTACGAGCAGTACTTC	CASSEWGDRRRYEQYF
few	.	TRBJ2-1	TRBV11-2	TGTGCCAGCAGCTCCGGGATCTCGATGTTCTTC	CASSSGISMFF
.	.	TRBJ2-1	TRBV2	TGTGCCAGCAATATGGAGGGGTCAGGCGATGAGCAGTTCTTC	CASNMEGSGDEQFF
.	.	TRBJ2-7	TRBV21-1	TGTGCCAGCAGCAAAGCTAAGAGGAGGGGATACGAGCAGTACTTC	CASSKAKRRGYEQYF
.	.	TRBJ2-1	TRBV29-1	TGCAGCGTTGAAGAGAGGGGTCTCTCCTACAATGAGCAGTTCTTC	CSVEERGLSYNEQFF
.	TRBD1	TRBJ1-1	TRBV7-2	TGTGCCAGCAGACAACCCGGGACAGGGGTAATCGAAGCTTTCTTT	CASRQPGTGVIEAFF
few	.	TRBJ1-1	TRBV5-4	TGTGCCAGCAGCTTGGATGGGGGACGATACACTGAAGTTTTCTTT	CASSLDGGRYTEVFF
.	.	TRBJ2-5	TRBV7-2	TGTGCCAGCAGCCCCGAGGGGGAGGTAGGGGAGACCCAGTACTTC	CASSPEGEVGETQYF
many	.	TRBJ2-5	TRBV6-6	TGTGCCAGCAGTTATTGGAGGGGAGAGACCCAGTACTTC	CASSYWRGETQYF
.	.	TRBJ1-6	TRBV27	TGTGCCAGCAATAAGGGGAGCTCCTATAATTCACCCCTCCACTTT	CASNKGSSYNSPLHF
.	.	TRBJ2-7	TRBV6-5	TGTGCCAGCAGCCCCGGACTGCGCGAGCAGTACTTC	CASSPGLREQYF
many	.	TRBJ1-2	TRBV7-9	TGTGCCAGCAGCTTAGCGGGGAGTCACTATGGCTACACCTTC	CASSLAGSHYGYTF
few	TRBD1	TRBJ1-4	TRBV7-9	TGTGCCAGCAGCCAAGCGACAGGGTGGAATGAAAAACTGTTTTTT	CASSQATGWNEKLFF